This entry lists 19 T cell receptor beta chains sequenced from one sample in a study of blood T cell repertoires in COVID-19. Sequencing used immunoSEQ multiplex PCR; TCRdb keeps in-frame clones, though not all of them. The data hold about 280,000 clones, with 88% observed a single time. Sequenced input: peripheral blood. These TCRs come from a man between 18 and 35 years old with active or convalescent COVID-19.

V usage is TRBV15 and J usage is TRBJ2-1; 10 bases agree with TRBD1. Germline trimming cut 5 bases from V and 5 bases from J; bases unmatched to any gene: 6. The CDR3 runs to 15 residues. Germline loops: CDR1 LNHNV, CDR2 YYDKDF (reference sequence). In DNA form, the CDR3 reads TGTGCCACCAGCGGGTCCGGGACAGGGGACAATGAGCAGTTCTTC. This sequence encodes CATSGSGTGDNEQFF.

With respect to this clone: This sample also contains other DNA sequences that code for the same CDR3. The chain uses TRBV15 and TRBJ1-3; TRBD1 agrees at 7 bases. Germline CDR1 and CDR2: LNHNV and YYDKDF (reference sequence). V was pared by 0 bases and J by 1 base, with 0 bases of the junction left unmatched. The CDR3 contains 15 residues. The CDR3 region is CATSRDRGSGNTIYF. The CDR3 DNA reads as TGTGCCACCAGCAGAGACAGGGGGTCTGGAAACACCATATATTTT. Looking up the rest from reference TRBV15 and TRBJ1-3 gives the full variable domain: DAMVIQNPRYQVTQFGKPVTLSCSQTLNHNVMYWYQQKSSQAPKLLFHYYDKDFNNEADTPDNFQSRRPNTSFCFLDIRSPGLGDTAMYLCATSRDRGSGNTIYFGEGSWLTVV.

The CDR3 spells CASSPLGDRSTDTQYF. CDR3 coding DNA: TGTGCCAGCAGCCCCTTGGGGGACAGGAGCACAGATACGCAGTATTTT. V gene TRBV13 combines with J gene TRBJ2-3, with TRBD1 matching over 8 bases. Looked up from germline, CDR1 is PRHDT and CDR2 is FYEKMQ (reference sequence). Trimming removed 5 bases from V and 0 bases from J; junction bases left unmatched: 7. This CDR3 has 16 amino acids.

V and J are TRBV9 and TRBJ2-5; 8 bases agree with TRBD2. Germline lookup yields CDR1 SGDLS and CDR2 YYNGEE. The CDR3 has 15 amino acids. V was pared by 0 bases and J by 1 base, with 2 bases of the junction left unmatched. For the CDR3, the DNA is TGTGCCAGCAGCGTAGTAGCGGGGATCCAAGAGACCCAGTACTTC. Protein: CASSVVAGIQETQYF.

V is TRBV25-1 and J is TRBJ2-7; tentative D call: TRBD1 (6 bases). CDR1 MGHDK and CDR2 SYGVNS come from the germline V gene. Between the trimmed V and J ends, which lost 4 bases and 3 bases, there was a span of 19 bases. The CDR3 length is 16 residues. CDR3 sequence reads: CASSGRLQGIVYEQYF. In nucleotides, the CDR3 is TGTGCCAGCAGTGGACGCCTACAGGGAATCGTCTACGAGCAGTACTTC.

The chain combines TRBV5-1 with TRBJ1-1, with TRBD1 as a possible D gene (5 bases). This CDR3 contains 14 residues. Germline V gene sequence: CDR1 SGHRS, CDR2 YFSETQ. V was clipped by 2 bases and J by 2 bases, with 10 bases between them. The CDR3: CASSLDDRNTEAFF. As DNA, the CDR3 is TGCGCCAGCAGCTTAGACGACAGAAACACTGAAGCTTTCTTT. Complete variable domain (other parts from reference TRBV5-1 and TRBJ1-1): KAGVTQTPRYLIKTRGQQVTLSCSPISGHRSVSWYQQTPGQGLQFLFEYFSETQRNKGNFPGRFSGRQFSNSRSEMNVSTLELGDSALYLCASSLDDRNTEAFFGQGTRLTVV.

The chain couples TRBV7-3 to TRBJ2-1; D is unresolved. The CDR3 consists of 13 residues. Trimming stripped 0 bases from V and 4 bases from J, with 4 bases between. Germline V gene sequence: CDR1 SGHTA, CDR2 FQGTGA. CDR3 coding DNA: TGTGCCAGCAGCTTAACATCTTACAATGAGCAGTTCTTC. It encodes CASSLTSYNEQFF.

V is TRBV3-1 (or the pseudogene TRBV3-2) and J is TRBJ2-3; D is unresolved. Germline-derived CDR1 and CDR2 are LGHDT and YNNKEL (reference sequence). The ends were cut back, 1 base at V and 0 bases at J, with 8 bases in the middle. This CDR3 has 15 residues. The CDR3: CASSQGTVSTDTQYF. As DNA, the CDR3 is TGTGCCAGCAGCCAAGGTACGGTCAGCACAGATACGCAGTATTTT.

This clone has a handful of counts. CDR3 DNA: TGTGCCACCCGCCCTTGGCGACAGGGCTTGGAGAACATTCAGTACTTC. Translated: CATRPWRQGLENIQYF. The chain is built from TRBV15 and TRBJ2-4; 7 positions match TRBD1. The trim removed 8 bases at V and 7 bases at J, leaving 17 bases unmatched. The V gene's germline CDR1 is LNHNV and CDR2 YYDKDF (reference sequence). The CDR3 is 16 amino acids.

This clone was seen more than once but under ten times. This rearrangement joins TRBV6-5 to TRBJ1-3; 8 nucleotides align to TRBD1. The junction had 1 base not matched to a gene; V was cut back by 6 bases and J by 0 bases. The CDR3 is 14 residues long. Germline V gene data show CDR1 as MNHEY and CDR2 as SVGAGI. DNA of the CDR3: TGTGCCAGCAGCACAGGGGGCTCTGGAAACACCATATATTTT. Amino acids: CASSTGGSGNTIYF.

The chain uses TRBV9 and TRBJ1-2; 9 bases are a match to TRBD1. Looked up from germline, CDR1 is SGDLS and CDR2 is YYNGEE. The J segment lost 4 bases and the V segment lost 5 bases, leaving 6 bases of the junction unmatched. The CDR3 length is 14 residues. The CDR3 coding sequence is TGTGCCAGCAGTAGGGACAGGGTATTCTATGGCTACACCTTC. Residues: CASSRDRVFYGYTF.

The gene calls are TRBV5-6 and TRBJ1-4; TRBD1 matches at 7 bases. The germline V gene encodes CDR1 SGHDT and CDR2 YYEEEE. CDR3 length equals 15 residues. The trim removed 5 bases at V and 4 bases at J, leaving 8 bases unmatched. The CDR3 is CASSKGGTLNEKLFF. The CDR3 nucleotides read TGTGCCAGCAGTAAAGGGGGCACCCTTAATGAAAAACTGTTTTTT.

V and J are TRBV12-3 or TRBV12-4 and TRBJ2-3, with TRBD1 as a possible D gene (5 bases). This CDR3 contains 13 residues. V lost 3 bases, J lost 10 bases, and 14 bases lay in between. The CDR3 DNA is TGTGCCAGCAGTTTCAACGACCCAGGGCCGCAGTATTTT. Amino acid sequence: CASSFNDPGPQYF.

The V and J genes are TRBV9 and TRBJ1-1; 7 nucleotides match TRBD1. Germline assignment: CDR1 SGDLS and CDR2 YYNGEE. The CDR3 loop spans 14 amino acids. After removal of 3 bases from V and 1 base from J, the junction contained 3 bases not matched to a gene. The CDR3 sequence is CASSARQGNTEAFF. The CDR3 bases are TGTGCCAGCAGCGCTCGACAGGGGAACACTGAAGCTTTCTTT.

The rearrangement uses TRBV7-8 and TRBJ2-2; D may be TRBD1 (6 bases). The germline V gene encodes CDR1 SGHVS and CDR2 FQNEAQ. The CDR3 sequence is 15 residues long. V dropped 5 bases and J dropped 5 bases, with 15 bases sitting between them. In DNA form, the CDR3 reads TGTGCCAGCAGCACCTGGACAGTCGGAACCGGGGAGCTGTTTTTT. Translating gives CASSTWTVGTGELFF.

The chain employs TRBV15 and TRBJ1-1, with D possibly being TRBD1 (6 bases). Germline V gene data show CDR1 as LNHNV and CDR2 as YYDKDF (reference sequence). CDR3 size: 15 residues. Trimming took off 1 base at V and 1 base at J, with 10 bases between the two ends. For the CDR3, the DNA is TGTGCCACCAGCAGAGTCGGGACACCGAACACTGAAGCTTTCTTT. Protein product: CATSRVGTPNTEAFF.

The chain combines TRBV11-2 with TRBJ1-2; TRBD1 matches 7 bases. Germline assignment: CDR1 SGHAT and CDR2 FQNNGV. J was trimmed by 6 bases and V by 2 bases; bases with no gene match: 15. The CDR3 length is 17 residues. Here the CDR3 reads CASSLSGGAGQRDGYTF. The CDR3 bases are TGTGCCAGCAGCTTAAGTGGTGGGGCGGGACAGAGGGATGGCTACACCTTC.

CDR3: CASSQDSAGGPREQYF. CDR3 nucleotide sequence: TGTGCCAGCAGCCAAGATTCAGCGGGGGGGCCCAGAGAGCAGTACTTC. This sequence joins TRBV4-2 and TRBJ2-7, with 10 bases aligning to TRBD2. The ends lost 0 bases at V and 7 bases at J; junction bases unmatched: 9. The CDR3 runs 16 residues. Germline assignment: CDR1 LGHNA and CDR2 YNFKEQ.

V is TRBV7-9 and J is TRBJ1-2; TRBD1 agrees at 11 bases. This CDR3 is built from 15 residues. V was pared by 5 bases and J by 7 bases, with 9 bases of the junction left unmatched. Germline assignment: CDR1 SEHNR and CDR2 FQNEAQ (reference sequence). The CDR3 here is CASSPRTGGRVGYTF. The CDR3 nucleotides read TGTGCCAGCAGCCCTAGGACAGGGGGCCGGGTTGGCTACACCTTC.